This T cell receptor (beta chain) was observed in a study of metastatic and nonmetastatic thyroid tumors. Overall study context: Thyroid patients, malignant and benign, had repertoires compared across blood and tumor or nodule tissue.

V was pared by 0 bases and J by 2 bases, with 8 bases between. CDR3 length: 14 amino acids. Germline assignment: CDR1 SGHNT and CDR2 YYREEE (reference sequence). Nobody among the patients had been given any treatment before thyroid surgery. Authors' processing steps: A classifier of distant metastasis in papillary thyroid cancer was built from CDR3 differences (across clinicopathological groups). From the PCR reads, TCRdb re-called clones with MiXCR. The authors' filters were not applied to this entry. The sample has 33,000 or so clones, 15% to 20% seen once. Many counts were recorded for this clone. The rearrangement joins TRBV5-4 to TRBJ1-2; D gene uncertain. This TCR was recovered from a female donor with papillary thyroid cancer or a benign thyroid nodule (not recorded which). Some clones in this sample may be carry-over from other donors' samples. The sample was blood. The CDR3 reads CASSLVGTNYGYTF. The DNA of the CDR3 is TGTGCCAGCAGCTTGGTTGGCACCAACTATGGCTACACCTTC.